The 23 T cell receptor beta chains below come from one sample, sequenced in a study of blood T cell repertoires in COVID-19. Produced via immunoSEQ multiplex PCR; TCRdb's table is partial and in-frame only. The sample has roughly 53,000 clones; 75% to 80% are singletons. Sequenced sample: peripheral blood. The receptors shown here come from a man between 50 and 59 years old with active or convalescent COVID-19.

V and J are TRBV12-3 or TRBV12-4 and TRBJ2-1; TRBD1 is a possible D gene (5 bases). CDR3 length equals 12 residues. V was trimmed by 0 bases and J by 13 bases, leaving 10 bases between them. The CDR3 DNA reads as TGTGCCAGCAGTTTAGCTGACAGAAGTCAGTTCTTC. Translating gives CASSLADRSQFF.

The gene calls are TRBV7-9 and TRBJ2-1, with TRBD2 matching over 8 bases. The CDR3 loop spans 15 amino acids. Trimming at V came to 6 bases and at J to 3 bases, leaving 7 bases not matched to a gene. Germline values: CDR1 SEHNR, CDR2 FQNEAQ (reference sequence). CDR3 sequence: CASRLSGGLYNEQFF. The CDR3 DNA is TGTGCCAGCAGGCTAAGCGGGGGACTCTACAATGAGCAGTTCTTC.

Only a few counts were recorded for this clone. The DNA for the CDR3 is TGTGCCAGCAGCCCCTCGGAGACCTACAATGAGCAGTTCTTC. As protein: CASSPSETYNEQFF. The chain uses TRBV28 and TRBJ2-1, with D unresolved. Trimming stripped 6 bases from V and 2 bases from J, with 11 bases between. The CDR3 has 14 amino acids. Germline loops: CDR1 MDHEN, CDR2 SYDVKM.

The genes are TRBV4-2 and TRBJ1-2; 9 bases map to TRBD1. The CDR3 consists of 15 residues. The junction had 6 bases not matched to a gene; V was cut back by 4 bases and J by 3 bases. Germline assignment: CDR1 LGHNA and CDR2 YNFKEQ. The CDR3, as DNA: TGTGCCAGCAGCCCGGGACAGGGTCTAGACTATGGCTACACCTTC. Its translation is CASSPGQGLDYGYTF.

The V gene is TRBV5-4, the J gene TRBJ2-1, with D maybe TRBD2 (5 bases). CDR3 size: 15 residues. Trimming pared 0 bases from V and 7 bases from J, leaving 14 bases between. Germline assignment: CDR1 SGHNT and CDR2 YYREEE (reference sequence). The CDR3 nucleotides are TGTGCCAGCAGCTTGGGTCTAGCCGAGGGTAATGAGCAGTTCTTC. Translation: CASSLGLAEGNEQFF.

This chain joins TRBV3-1 (or the pseudogene TRBV3-2) and TRBJ2-2; D call uncertain. The CDR3 runs to 16 residues. Trimming stripped 2 bases from V and 1 base from J, with 11 bases between. CDR1 and CDR2 (germline): LGHDT, YNNKEL (reference sequence). The CDR3, as DNA: TGTGCCAGCAGCCAATATCACGAGGAGAACACCGGGGAGCTGTTTTTT. Encoded protein: CASSQYHEENTGELFF.

The rearrangement uses TRBV18 and TRBJ1-4; 7 bases agree with TRBD1. There are 14 residues in the CDR3. With V trimmed by 4 bases and J by 10 bases, 9 bases remained unmatched. The germline V gene has CDR1 KGHSH and CDR2 LQKENI. In DNA form, the CDR3 reads TGTGCCAGCTCACAGCTTCCGGGACAGTTAAAACTGTTTTTT. Translation: CASSQLPGQLKLFF.

This clone was seen a few times. V and J are TRBV5-1 and TRBJ1-2; no definite D call. The CDR3 loop spans 12 amino acids. Trimming stripped 3 bases from V and 4 bases from J, with 7 bases between. CDR1 and CDR2 from the germline V gene are SGHRS and YFSETQ. The CDR3 DNA is TGCGCCAGCAGCTACGAGGGCTATGGCTACACCTTC. This codes for CASSYEGYGYTF.

The gene calls are TRBV29-1 and TRBJ1-1; 7 nucleotides align to TRBD1. In germline, CDR1 is SQVTM, CDR2 ANQGSEA. Unmatched junction bases numbered 1, after V lost 4 bases and J lost 5 bases. The CDR3 runs to 11 residues. The CDR3 DNA reads TGCAGCGTTGGACAGGGTACTGAAGCTTTCTTT. Protein: CSVGQGTEAFF.

This chain joins TRBV2 and TRBJ1-2; TRBD1 matches 8 bases. Germline V gene lookup returns CDR1 SNHLY and CDR2 FYNNEI. The CDR3 has 14 amino acids. After removal of 4 bases from V and 5 bases from J, the junction contained 6 bases not matched to a gene. The CDR3 DNA reads TGTGCCAGCAGTGGAGGACAGGGAGGGTATGGCTACACCTTC. Translating gives CASSGGQGGYGYTF.

The CDR3 DNA sequence: TGTGCCAGCTCATCAGGGTTCACTGAAGCTTTCTTT. Translation gives CASSSGFTEAFF. The chain employs TRBV18 and TRBJ1-1, with D perhaps matching TRBD1 (5 bases). The CDR3 is 12 residues long. Trimming took 5 bases from V and 4 from J, leaving 8 bases between them. Germline lookup yields CDR1 KGHSH and CDR2 LQKENI.

This chain joins TRBV19 and TRBJ2-7; a possible D gene is TRBD2 (6 bases). V was shortened by 6 bases and J by 6 bases, with 12 bases between the two germline ends. Germline-derived CDR1 and CDR2 are LNHDA and SQIVND (reference sequence). The CDR3 loop spans 12 amino acids. The CDR3 coding sequence is TGTGCCAGTAGCGACGCCGGGGGCGAGCAGTACTTC. Its translation is CASSDAGGEQYF.

This clone was picked up a small number of times. The rearrangement uses TRBV11-2 and TRBJ2-3; perhaps TRBD2 as D (7 bases). The CDR3 spans 16 residues. Germline lookup yields CDR1 SGHAT and CDR2 FQNNGV. The ends were cut back, 8 bases at V and 1 base at J, with 19 bases in the middle. CDR3 sequence: CASGHLSGGGTDTQYF. The CDR3 DNA sequence: TGTGCCAGCGGGCACCTCTCGGGGGGCGGCACAGATACGCAGTATTTT.

As DNA, the CDR3 is TGTGCCAGCAGTGTAAATTCACCCCTCCACTTT. Residues: CASSVNSPLHF. V gene TRBV2 combines with J gene TRBJ1-6; D unresolved. V was cut by 4 bases and J by 7 bases, with 2 bases left in between. Germline loops: CDR1 SNHLY, CDR2 FYNNEI. The length of the CDR3 is 11 residues.

V usage is TRBV14 and J usage is TRBJ2-1, with D maybe TRBD2 (5 bases). The CDR3 is 18 residues long. Germline CDR1 SGHDN, CDR2 FVKESK. V was clipped by 2 bases and J by 4 bases, with 21 bases between them. CDR3 loop: CASSQTLVGGADYNEQFF. The CDR3 DNA is TGTGCCAGCAGCCAAACACTAGTTGGCGGAGCAGATTACAATGAGCAGTTCTTC.

V gene TRBV4-1 combines with J gene TRBJ1-4; 10 bases match TRBD1. With 0 bases clipped from V and 3 bases from J, the junction kept 13 bases outside the gene matches. The CDR3 length is 20 residues. Germline CDR1 is MGHRA and CDR2 is YSYEKL. The CDR3 protein is CASSQDRGQGKRGANEKLFF. The CDR3 coding sequence is TGCGCCAGCAGCCAAGATCGGGGACAGGGGAAGCGGGGTGCTAATGAAAAACTGTTTTTT.

This clone showed up just a few times. The V and J genes are TRBV6-6 and TRBJ1-4; 9 nucleotides match TRBD1. Germline-derived CDR1 and CDR2 are MNHNY and SVGAGI (reference sequence). Losses at the gene ends were 3 bases for V and 8 bases for J; bases not matched to a gene: 4. CDR3 length equals 14 residues. As DNA, the CDR3 is TGTGCCAGCAGTTATGGACAGGGGAAGGAAAAACTGTTTTTT. This gives the protein CASSYGQGKEKLFF.

The chain employs TRBV5-6 and TRBJ1-1; 7 bases line up with TRBD1. The V gene's germline CDR1 is SGHDT and CDR2 YYEEEE. The CDR3 covers 15 residues. The V and J ends lost 4 bases and 5 bases, in that order; junction bases with no gene match: 11. The DNA for the CDR3 is TGTGCCAGCAGCCACAGGGGCCCAAGAGGGACTGAAGCTTTCTTT. Translation gives CASSHRGPRGTEAFF.

The rearrangement links TRBV5-6 to TRBJ2-2; TRBD2 agrees at 7 bases. V trimming: 1 base; J trimming: 3 bases; junction bases outside the gene matches: 6. The CDR3 covers 16 residues. Germline V gives CDR1 SGHDT, CDR2 YYEEEE. The CDR3 DNA reads TGTGCCAGCAGCTTGTACAGCGGGGCCCACACCGGGGAGCTGTTTTTT. This encodes CASSLYSGAHTGELFF.

The J gene is TRBJ2-1, the V gene TRBV5-6, with D tentatively TRBD2 (5 bases). Between the trimmed V and J ends, which lost 6 bases and 8 bases, there was a span of 15 bases. The CDR3 is made up of 13 amino acids. Germline-derived CDR1 and CDR2 are SGHDT and YYEEEE. The CDR3 nucleotides read TGTGCCAGCACCATTCCCCCGGGGTATGAGCAGTTCTTC. Translated: CASTIPPGYEQFF.

This sequence joins TRBV6-5 and TRBJ1-5, with 8 bases aligning to TRBD1. Trimming cost V 8 bases and J 0 bases; bases outside gene matches: 3. Per germline, CDR1 MNHEY and CDR2 SVGAGI. The CDR3 loop spans 14 amino acids. As DNA, the CDR3 is TGTGCCAGCCGGACAGGGTATAGCAATCAGCCCCAGCATTTT. Its protein is CASRTGYSNQPQHF.

This clone was recorded many times. CDR3: CASSSTGGTGELFF. CDR3 in DNA: TGTGCCAGCAGTAGCACAGGGGGCACCGGGGAGCTGTTTTTT. The chain joins TRBV6-5 to TRBJ2-2; 8 bases align to TRBD1. The CDR3 has 14 residues. J gave up 4 bases and V 5 bases, and 3 bases lay outside the gene matches. Per the germline V gene, CDR1 is MNHEY and CDR2 is SVGAGI.

Relative to its sample, this clone is medium-sized (0.01 to 0.1%). J is TRBJ1-1 and V is TRBV29-1; 7 positions match TRBD1. The CDR3 totals 13 residues. J lost 5 bases, V lost 3 bases, and 6 bases had no gene match. Germline V CDR1 and CDR2: SQVTM, ANQGSEA. Here the CDR3 reads CSVDIQGWTEAFF. In DNA, the CDR3 is TGCAGCGTTGACATACAGGGGTGGACTGAAGCTTTCTTT.